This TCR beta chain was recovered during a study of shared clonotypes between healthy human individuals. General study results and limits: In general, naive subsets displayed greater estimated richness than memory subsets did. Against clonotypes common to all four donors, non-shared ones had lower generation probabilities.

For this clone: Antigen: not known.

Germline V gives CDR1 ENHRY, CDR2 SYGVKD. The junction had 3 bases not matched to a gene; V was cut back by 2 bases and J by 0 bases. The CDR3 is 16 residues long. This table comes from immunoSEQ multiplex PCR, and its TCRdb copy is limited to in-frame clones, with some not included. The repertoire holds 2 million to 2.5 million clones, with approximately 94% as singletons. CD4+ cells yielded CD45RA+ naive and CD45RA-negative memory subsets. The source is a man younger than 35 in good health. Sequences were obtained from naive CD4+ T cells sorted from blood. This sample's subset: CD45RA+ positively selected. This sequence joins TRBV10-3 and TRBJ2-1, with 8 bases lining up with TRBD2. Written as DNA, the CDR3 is TGTGCCATCAGTGAGACTAGCGGTGGCTCCTACAATGAGCAGTTCTTC. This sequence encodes CAISETSGGSYNEQFF.